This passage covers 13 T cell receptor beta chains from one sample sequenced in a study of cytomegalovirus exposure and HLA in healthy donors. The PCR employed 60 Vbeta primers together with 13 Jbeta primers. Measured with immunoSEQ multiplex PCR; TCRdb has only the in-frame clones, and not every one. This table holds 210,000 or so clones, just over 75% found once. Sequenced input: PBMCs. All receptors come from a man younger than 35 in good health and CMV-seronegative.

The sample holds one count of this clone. The CDR3 DNA is TGTGCCAGCAGCCCGCTGACACTACAGGGCGGTGAGCAGTTCTTC. This codes for CASSPLTLQGGEQFF. This chain joins TRBV14 and TRBJ2-1; maybe TRBD1 (6 bases). The length of the CDR3 is 15 residues. Germline values: CDR1 SGHDN, CDR2 FVKESK. The germline V and J ends were trimmed by 4 bases and 9 bases, with 19 bases remaining between them.

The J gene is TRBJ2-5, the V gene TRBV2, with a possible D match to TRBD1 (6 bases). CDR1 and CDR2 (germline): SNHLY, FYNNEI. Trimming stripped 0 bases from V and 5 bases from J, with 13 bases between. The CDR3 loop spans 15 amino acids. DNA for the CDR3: TGTGCCAGCAGTGAAGCGGCAGGGGATTTGGAGACCCAGTACTTC. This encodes CASSEAAGDLETQYF.

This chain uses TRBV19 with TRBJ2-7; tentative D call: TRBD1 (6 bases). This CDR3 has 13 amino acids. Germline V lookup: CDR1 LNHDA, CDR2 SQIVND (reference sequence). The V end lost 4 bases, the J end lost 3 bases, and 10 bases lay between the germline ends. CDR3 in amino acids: CASSRDILYEQYF. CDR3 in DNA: TGTGCCAGTAGTAGGGACATCCTCTACGAGCAGTACTTC. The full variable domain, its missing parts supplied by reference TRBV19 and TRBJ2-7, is DGGITQSPKYLFRKEGQNVTLSCEQNLNHDAMYWYRQDPGQGLRLIYYSQIVNDFQKGDIAEGYSVSREKKESFPLTVTSAQKNPTAFYLCASSRDILYEQYFGPGTRLTVT.

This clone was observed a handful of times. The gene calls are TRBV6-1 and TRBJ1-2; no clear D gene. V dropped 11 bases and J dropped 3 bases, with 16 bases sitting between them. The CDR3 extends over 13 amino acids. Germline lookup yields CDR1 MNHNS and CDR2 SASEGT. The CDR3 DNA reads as TGTGCCGTACGGTTAACGAGGGACTATGGCTACACCTTC. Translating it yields CAVRLTRDYGYTF.

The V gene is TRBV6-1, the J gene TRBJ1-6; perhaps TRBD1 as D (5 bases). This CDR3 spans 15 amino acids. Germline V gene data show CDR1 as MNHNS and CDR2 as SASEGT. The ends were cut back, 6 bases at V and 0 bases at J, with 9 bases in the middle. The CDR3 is CASSHRISYNSPLHF. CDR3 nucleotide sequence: TGTGCCAGCAGCCACAGGATCTCCTATAATTCACCCCTCCACTTT.

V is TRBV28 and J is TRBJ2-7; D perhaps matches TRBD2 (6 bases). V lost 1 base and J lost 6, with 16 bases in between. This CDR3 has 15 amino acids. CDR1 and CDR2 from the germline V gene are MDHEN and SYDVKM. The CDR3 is CASSLYNGWGVEQYF. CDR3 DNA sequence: TGTGCCAGCAGTTTATACAACGGGTGGGGGGTCGAGCAGTACTTC. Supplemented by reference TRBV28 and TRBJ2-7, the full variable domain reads DVKVTQSSRYLVKRTGEKVFLECVQDMDHENMFWYRQDPGLGLRLIYFSYDVKMKEKGDIPEGYSVSREKKERFSLILESASTNQTSMYLCASSLYNGWGVEQYFGPGTRLTVT.

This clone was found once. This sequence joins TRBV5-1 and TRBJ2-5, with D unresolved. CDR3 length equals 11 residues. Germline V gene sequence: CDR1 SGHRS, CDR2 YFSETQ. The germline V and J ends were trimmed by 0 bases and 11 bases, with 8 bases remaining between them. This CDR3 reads CASSLEVEQYF. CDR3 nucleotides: TGCGCCAGCAGCTTGGAAGTTGAGCAGTACTTC.

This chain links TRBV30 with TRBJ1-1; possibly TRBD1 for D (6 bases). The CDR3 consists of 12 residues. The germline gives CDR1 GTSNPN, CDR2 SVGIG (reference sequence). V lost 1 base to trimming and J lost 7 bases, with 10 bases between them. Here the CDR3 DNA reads TGTGCCTGGAGTGAACAGACAGGTGAAGCTTTCTTT. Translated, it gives CAWSEQTGEAFF.

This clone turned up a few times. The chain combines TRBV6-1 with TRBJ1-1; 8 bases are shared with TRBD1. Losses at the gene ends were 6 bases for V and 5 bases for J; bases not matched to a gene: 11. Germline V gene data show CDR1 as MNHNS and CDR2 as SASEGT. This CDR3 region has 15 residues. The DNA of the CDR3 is TGTGCCAGCAGCTTCCTCTACAGGGGGAGGACTGAAGCTTTCTTT. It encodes CASSFLYRGRTEAFF.

CDR3 residues: CASSLAAGLDTQYF. CDR3 bases: TGTGCCAGCAGTTTGGCCGCGGGACTGGATACGCAGTATTTT. V and J are TRBV28 and TRBJ2-3, with a weak D call TRBD2 (6 bases). The CDR3 extends over 14 amino acids. Germline CDR1 is MDHEN and CDR2 is SYDVKM. The germline V and J ends were trimmed by 3 bases and 6 bases, with 13 bases remaining between them.

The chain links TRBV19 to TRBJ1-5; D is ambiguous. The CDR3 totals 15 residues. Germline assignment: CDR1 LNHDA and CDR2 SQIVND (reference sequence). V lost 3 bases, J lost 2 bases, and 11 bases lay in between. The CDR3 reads CASSIIHGGNQPQHF. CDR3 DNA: TGTGCCAGTAGTATTATCCACGGTGGCAATCAGCCCCAGCATTTT.

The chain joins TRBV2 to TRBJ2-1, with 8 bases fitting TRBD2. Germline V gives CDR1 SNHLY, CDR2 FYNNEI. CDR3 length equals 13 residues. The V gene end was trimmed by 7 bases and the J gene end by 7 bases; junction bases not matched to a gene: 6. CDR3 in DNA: TGTGCCAGCAAAGCGGGAGTGAGGAATGAGCAGTTCTTC. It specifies CASKAGVRNEQFF.

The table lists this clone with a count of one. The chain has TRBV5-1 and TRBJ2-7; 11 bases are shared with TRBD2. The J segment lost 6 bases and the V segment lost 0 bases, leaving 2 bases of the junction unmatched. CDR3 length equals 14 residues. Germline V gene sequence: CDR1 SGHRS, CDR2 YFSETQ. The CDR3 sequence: CASSLELAGGEQYF. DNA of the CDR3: TGCGCCAGCAGCTTGGAGCTAGCGGGAGGCGAGCAGTACTTC.